The rows below give T cell receptor beta chains drawn from one sample of a study of T-cell reconstitution after alpha-beta-depleted transplantation in children. TCRdb reprocessed the PCR reads with MiXCR, giving one entry per CDR3 protein. The sample yields approximately 630,000 distinct CDR3 sequences, over 10% seen once. The sequencing here drew on PBMCs, taken before TCRalphabeta/CD19-depleted stem cell transplant. The source is a girl aged 2-9 years with congenital amegakaryocytic thrombocytopenia, due to receive a stem cell transplant. CDR3s include the opening cysteine and the closing phenylalanine or tryptophan. The order of the fields is V gene, CDR3 length, J gene, D gene, clone size, CDR3 DNA, CDR3 protein. A D gene is named only where the DNA matches it firmly. The size of a clone is reported for some rows only, either as once, few or many, or as a class for expanded clones.

v_gene: TRBV29-1; len: 17; j_gene: TRBJ2-1; d_gene: TRBD1; abundance: many; CDR3nt: TGCAGCGTTGATACCCTTCGGACAGGGAGCTCCTACAATGAGCAGTTCTTC; CDR3aa: CSVDTLRTGSSYNEQFF
v_gene: TRBV4-1; len: 15; j_gene: TRBJ2-5; d_gene: TRBD1; abundance: NA; CDR3nt: TGCGCCAGCAGCCAACCCCTGGGACAGGGAGAGACCCAGTACTTC; CDR3aa: CASSQPLGQGETQYF
v_gene: TRBV5-1; len: 17; j_gene: TRBJ2-7; d_gene: NA; abundance: once; CDR3nt: TGCGCCAGCAGCTCCTCCGTTGGAGGGGGGAGTTCCTACGAGCAGTACTTC; CDR3aa: CASSSSVGGGSSYEQYF
v_gene: TRBV10-3; len: 17; j_gene: TRBJ2-7; d_gene: NA; abundance: NA; CDR3nt: TGTGCCATCAGTGAACCCCAACGGGGGACGAGCTCCTACGAGCAGTACTTC; CDR3aa: CAISEPQRGTSSYEQYF
v_gene: TRBV5-1; len: 13; j_gene: TRBJ2-7; d_gene: TRBD1; abundance: many; CDR3nt: TGCGCCAGCACTAGGACAGGGACCTACGAGCAGTACTTC; CDR3aa: CASTRTGTYEQYF
v_gene: TRBV7-6; len: 16; j_gene: TRBJ2-2; d_gene: NA; abundance: few; CDR3nt: TGTGCCAGCAGCGTCCCCGGGACTCTCATCACCGGGGAGCTGTTTTTT; CDR3aa: CASSVPGTLITGELFF
v_gene: TRBV5-1; len: 16; j_gene: TRBJ2-5; d_gene: NA; abundance: once; CDR3nt: TGCGCCAGCAGCTTGAGTGGAAGGAGCTGGGGAGAGACCCAGTACTTC; CDR3aa: CASSLSGRSWGETQYF
v_gene: TRBV12-3/TRBV12-4; len: 12; j_gene: TRBJ2-1; d_gene: NA; abundance: many; CDR3nt: TGTGCCAGCAGCCCCCAGATTAATGAGCAGTTCTTC; CDR3aa: CASSPQINEQFF
v_gene: TRBV20-1; len: 13; j_gene: TRBJ1-1; d_gene: NA; abundance: many; CDR3nt: TGCAGTGCTACCGAGGGAGGAAACACTGAAGCTTTCTTT; CDR3aa: CSATEGGNTEAFF
v_gene: TRBV12-3/TRBV12-4; len: 14; j_gene: TRBJ2-1; d_gene: TRBD1; abundance: many; CDR3nt: TGTGCCAGCAGACGCACGGGACAGGGGAATGAGCAGTTCTTC; CDR3aa: CASRRTGQGNEQFF
v_gene: TRBV12-3/TRBV12-4; len: 13; j_gene: TRBJ2-1; d_gene: NA; abundance: few; CDR3nt: TGTGCCAGCAGTTTACAAGCAGGGCATGAGCAGTTCTTC; CDR3aa: CASSLQAGHEQFF
v_gene: TRBV7-9; len: 17; j_gene: TRBJ2-3; d_gene: TRBD1; abundance: NA; CDR3nt: TGTGCCAGCAGCCCCGGGACAGGGGGCTTAAACACAGATACGCAGTATTTT; CDR3aa: CASSPGTGGLNTDTQYF
v_gene: TRBV5-6; len: 15; j_gene: TRBJ2-2; d_gene: NA; abundance: many; CDR3nt: TGTGCCAGCAGCTTATTGGAGTATACCACCGGGGAGCTGTTTTTT; CDR3aa: CASSLLEYTTGELFF
v_gene: TRBV6-5; len: 13; j_gene: TRBJ2-3; d_gene: NA; abundance: many; CDR3nt: TGTGCCAGCAGTTACTTGCGCACAGATACGCAGTATTTT; CDR3aa: CASSYLRTDTQYF
v_gene: TRBV30; len: 15; j_gene: TRBJ1-6; d_gene: NA; abundance: NA; CDR3nt: TGTGCCTGGAGTGTACGTGTGGGGTCGGATTCACCCCTCCACTTT; CDR3aa: CAWSVRVGSDSPLHF
v_gene: TRBV11-2; len: 15; j_gene: TRBJ2-3; d_gene: TRBD2; abundance: many; CDR3nt: TGTGCCAGCAGCTTCGGACTAGCGAATACAGATACGCAGTATTTT; CDR3aa: CASSFGLANTDTQYF
v_gene: TRBV12-3/TRBV12-4; len: 13; j_gene: TRBJ2-5; d_gene: NA; abundance: many; CDR3nt: TGTGCCAGCAGTTTGACCTTTAAAGAGACCCAGTACTTC; CDR3aa: CASSLTFKETQYF
v_gene: TRBV29-1; len: 15; j_gene: TRBJ2-3; d_gene: TRBD2; abundance: NA; CDR3nt: TGCAGCGTTACTACTAGCGGGAGGGCCGCAGATACGCAGTATTTT; CDR3aa: CSVTTSGRAADTQYF
v_gene: TRBV2; len: 12; j_gene: TRBJ2-7; d_gene: NA; abundance: NA; CDR3nt: TGTGCCAGCAGTGAACGTAGCGGTCTCGGGTACTTC; CDR3aa: CASSERSGLGYF
v_gene: TRBV20-1; len: 17; j_gene: TRBJ2-2; d_gene: TRBD2; abundance: NA; CDR3nt: TGCAGTGCTAGAGATCCCACCCTTAGCGGGACCACCGGGGAGCTGTTTTTT; CDR3aa: CSARDPTLSGTTGELFF
v_gene: TRBV20-1; len: 14; j_gene: TRBJ2-3; d_gene: TRBD1; abundance: many; CDR3nt: TGCAGTGCTAACGAGGGACAGGCCACAGATACGCAGTATTTT; CDR3aa: CSANEGQATDTQYF
v_gene: TRBV21-1; len: 23; j_gene: TRBJ2-1; d_gene: NA; abundance: few; CDR3nt: TGTGCCAGCAGCAAAGGCCCCCCGCCACCGGGACTAGCGGGAGGGCTAGCTGACAATGAGCAGTTCTTC; CDR3aa: CASSKGPPPPGLAGGLADNEQFF
v_gene: TRBV15; len: 15; j_gene: TRBJ2-1; d_gene: TRBD2; abundance: NA; CDR3nt: TGTGCCACCAGTGAGACTAGCGGCCTTTACAATGAGCAGTTCTTC; CDR3aa: CATSETSGLYNEQFF
v_gene: TRBV20-1; len: 14; j_gene: TRBJ1-5; d_gene: NA; abundance: many; CDR3nt: TGCAGTGCTAGAGATCACGGGGTCGGCCAGCCCCAGCATTTT; CDR3aa: CSARDHGVGQPQHF
v_gene: TRBV20-1; len: 14; j_gene: TRBJ2-1; d_gene: NA; abundance: few; CDR3nt: TGCAGTGCTACCGGAGGGGGGTACTACAATGAGCAGTTCTTC; CDR3aa: CSATGGGYYNEQFF
v_gene: TRBV20-1; len: 13; j_gene: TRBJ1-1; d_gene: TRBD1; abundance: NA; CDR3nt: TGCAGTGCTGGGACAGGGGGGAACACTGAAGCTTTCTTT; CDR3aa: CSAGTGGNTEAFF
v_gene: TRBV19; len: 15; j_gene: TRBJ2-7; d_gene: TRBD2; abundance: NA; CDR3nt: TGTGCCAGTAGCGGACAGCTAGCGGGAGAATACGAGCAGTACTTC; CDR3aa: CASSGQLAGEYEQYF
v_gene: TRBV20-1; len: 16; j_gene: TRBJ2-3; d_gene: TRBD2; abundance: many; CDR3nt: TGCAGTGCTAGACCCCCGTTGAGCGGGAGTTCAGATACGCAGTATTTT; CDR3aa: CSARPPLSGSSDTQYF
v_gene: TRBV7-7; len: 15; j_gene: TRBJ2-1; d_gene: NA; abundance: many; CDR3nt: TGTGCCAGCAAACCTAGCGAGGGGGAAAACAATGAGCAGTTCTTC; CDR3aa: CASKPSEGENNEQFF
v_gene: TRBV20-1; len: 12; j_gene: TRBJ1-1; d_gene: NA; abundance: NA; CDR3nt: TGCAGTGCTAGCCCTGGGAGCACTGAAGCTTTCTTT; CDR3aa: CSASPGSTEAFF
v_gene: TRBV5-1; len: 16; j_gene: TRBJ2-2; d_gene: TRBD2; abundance: many; CDR3nt: TGCGCCAGCAGCTTGGATTCGGGAGGGGACACCGGGGAGCTGTTTTTT; CDR3aa: CASSLDSGGDTGELFF
v_gene: TRBV7-2; len: 14; j_gene: TRBJ1-1; d_gene: NA; abundance: NA; CDR3nt: TGTGCCAGCAGCGAAAGAAGGGGGAACACTGAAGCTTTCTTT; CDR3aa: CASSERRGNTEAFF
v_gene: TRBV20-1; len: 14; j_gene: TRBJ2-2; d_gene: NA; abundance: many; CDR3nt: TGCAGTTGTGGTGCCTCAAGTGGAACCGGGGAGCTGTTTTTT; CDR3aa: CSCGASSGTGELFF
v_gene: TRBV5-1; len: 15; j_gene: TRBJ2-3; d_gene: NA; abundance: many; CDR3nt: TGCGCCAGCAGCTTAAGGGACGGACGCACAGATACGCAGTATTTT; CDR3aa: CASSLRDGRTDTQYF
v_gene: TRBV20-1; len: 14; j_gene: TRBJ2-7; d_gene: NA; abundance: many; CDR3nt: TGCAGTGCTAGAATCGGAGCGTCCGCCTACGAGCAGTACTTC; CDR3aa: CSARIGASAYEQYF
v_gene: TRBV20-1; len: 15; j_gene: TRBJ2-1; d_gene: NA; abundance: NA; CDR3nt: TGCAGTGCTAGAGATCTCCCCGGGAGAGAGGAGGGGCAGTTCTTC; CDR3aa: CSARDLPGREEGQFF
v_gene: TRBV3-1; len: 15; j_gene: TRBJ2-5; d_gene: TRBD1; abundance: many; CDR3nt: TGTGCCAGCAGCCAGGGGACAGGTCTACAAGAGACCCAGTACTTC; CDR3aa: CASSQGTGLQETQYF
v_gene: TRBV20-1; len: 13; j_gene: TRBJ2-7; d_gene: NA; abundance: few; CDR3nt: TGCAGTGCTAGAGTCACAGGGAAATACGAGCAGTACTTC; CDR3aa: CSARVTGKYEQYF
v_gene: TRBV7-9; len: 14; j_gene: TRBJ2-5; d_gene: NA; abundance: few; CDR3nt: TGTGCCAGCAGCTCGATGTGGGGCAAAGAGACCCAGTACTTC; CDR3aa: CASSSMWGKETQYF
v_gene: TRBV20-1; len: 14; j_gene: TRBJ2-7; d_gene: NA; abundance: many; CDR3nt: TGCAGTGCTAGCCCAACGACTATCTCCTACGAGCAGTACTTC; CDR3aa: CSASPTTISYEQYF
v_gene: TRBV6-6; len: 13; j_gene: TRBJ2-3; d_gene: TRBD1; abundance: NA; CDR3nt: TGTGCCAGCATGGGACAGGGGAGGGTTACGCAGTATTTT; CDR3aa: CASMGQGRVTQYF
v_gene: TRBV12-3/TRBV12-4; len: 13; j_gene: TRBJ2-7; d_gene: NA; abundance: few; CDR3nt: TGTGCCAGCAGTTTTGAATACTTCTACGAGCAGTACTTC; CDR3aa: CASSFEYFYEQYF
v_gene: TRBV19; len: 13; j_gene: TRBJ1-4; d_gene: TRBD1; abundance: NA; CDR3nt: TGTGCCAGCCGAGGGGGCGAGAATGAAAAACTGTTTTTT; CDR3aa: CASRGGENEKLFF
v_gene: TRBV5-4; len: 16; j_gene: TRBJ2-1; d_gene: TRBD2; abundance: few; CDR3nt: TGTGCCAGCAGCCGGACTAGCGGGAGTACCTACAATGAGCAGTTCTTC; CDR3aa: CASSRTSGSTYNEQFF
v_gene: TRBV5-1; len: 16; j_gene: TRBJ2-2; d_gene: NA; abundance: few; CDR3nt: TGCGCCAGCAGCTGGGGCCGGGACATAAACACCGGGGAGCTGTTTTTT; CDR3aa: CASSWGRDINTGELFF
v_gene: TRBV11-1; len: 18; j_gene: TRBJ2-1; d_gene: NA; abundance: few; CDR3nt: TGTGCCAGCAGCTTTCCAGGGGATTTACGGGAATCAGTCTATGAGCAGTTCTTC; CDR3aa: CASSFPGDLRESVYEQFF
v_gene: TRBV12-3/TRBV12-4; len: 14; j_gene: TRBJ2-1; d_gene: TRBD1; abundance: many; CDR3nt: TGTGCCAGCAGTCACCGGGACAGGGACTATGAGCAGTTCTTC; CDR3aa: CASSHRDRDYEQFF
v_gene: TRBV28; len: 15; j_gene: TRBJ2-1; d_gene: NA; abundance: once; CDR3nt: TGTGCCAGCAGTTCCCAGACTAGAGGCGGCAATGAGCAGTTCTTC; CDR3aa: CASSSQTRGGNEQFF
v_gene: TRBV20-1; len: 14; j_gene: TRBJ1-6; d_gene: NA; abundance: many; CDR3nt: TGCAGTGCTACAAGTAGCTCCTATAATTCACCCCTCCACTTT; CDR3aa: CSATSSSYNSPLHF
v_gene: TRBV20-1; len: 14; j_gene: TRBJ1-4; d_gene: NA; abundance: many; CDR3nt: TGCAGTGCTAGAAACACCGTTACTAATGAAAAACTGTTTTTT; CDR3aa: CSARNTVTNEKLFF
v_gene: TRBV28; len: 16; j_gene: TRBJ1-2; d_gene: NA; abundance: few; CDR3nt: TGTGCCAGCAGTTCTCCCTACCGGGGGGCGGGCGATGGCTACACCTTC; CDR3aa: CASSSPYRGAGDGYTF
v_gene: TRBV9; len: 14; j_gene: TRBJ2-5; d_gene: NA; abundance: many; CDR3nt: TGTGCCAGCAGCGCCCTTCCGGGGAAAGAGACCCAGTACTTC; CDR3aa: CASSALPGKETQYF
v_gene: TRBV5-1; len: 15; j_gene: TRBJ2-3; d_gene: NA; abundance: NA; CDR3nt: TGCGCCAGCAAGGTTGGGCGGCTGGTCACAGATACGCAGTATTTT; CDR3aa: CASKVGRLVTDTQYF
v_gene: TRBV28; len: 12; j_gene: TRBJ1-2; d_gene: NA; abundance: NA; CDR3nt: TGTGCCAGCAGTTCAGGGTTCTATGGCTACACCTTC; CDR3aa: CASSSGFYGYTF
v_gene: TRBV5-1; len: 16; j_gene: TRBJ2-1; d_gene: TRBD1; abundance: many; CDR3nt: TGCGCCAGCAGCCCCACTCCGGACAGGGTCTACAATGAGCAGTTCTTC; CDR3aa: CASSPTPDRVYNEQFF
v_gene: TRBV9; len: 14; j_gene: TRBJ2-1; d_gene: NA; abundance: many; CDR3nt: TGTGCCAGCAGCCCCATGGGGGAATACAATGAGCAGTTCTTC; CDR3aa: CASSPMGEYNEQFF
v_gene: TRBV20-1; len: 18; j_gene: TRBJ2-7; d_gene: TRBD2; abundance: NA; CDR3nt: TGCAGTGCTCGCCCTACAGGGGGCATACTAGCGGGAGTATACGAGCAGTACTTC; CDR3aa: CSARPTGGILAGVYEQYF